Sequencing of this TCR beta chain was carried out in a study of human T cells and chemical hapten exposure. Overall study: A patient group, mainly female, showed alopecia areata, totalis or universalis.

The J segment lost 0 bases and the V segment lost 1 base, leaving 5 bases of the junction unmatched. CDR1 and CDR2 from the germline V gene are GTSNPN and SVGIG (reference sequence). CDR3 size: 17 residues. Time point indicated: pre-sensitization, week 0. Treatment: therapeutic diphenylcyclopropenone sensitization with weekly scalp DPC. Participating donors were patients with alopecia, aged 18 to 70 years, considered appropriate candidates for DPC. A single record per CDR3 protein comes from TCRdb applying MiXCR to the RACE reads. The sample has about 90,000 distinct CDR3 sequences; 6.5% to 10% are singletons.

This chain joins TRBV30 and TRBJ2-1, with TRBD2 matching over 11 bases. The origin of this receptor is a man between 35 and 55 years old with alopecia areata. Some clones in this sample may be carry-over from other donors' samples. This specimen consisted of whole blood, obtained in connection with sensitization to the hapten diphenylcyclopropenone (DPC). DNA of the CDR3: TGTGCCTGGAGTGGAGGGGGACTAGCGGACTCCTACAATGAGCAGTTCTTC. This sequence encodes CAWSGGGLADSYNEQFF.